The following is a T cell receptor beta chain sequence with its context. Its antigen remains unidentified. This sample stems from a study of CD8 T cells in ankylosing spondylitis. Study conclusions and caveats: Within matched ankylosing spondylitis synovial fluid, disease-linked clones were reportedly significantly enriched. Prior literature has documented some motif variants in synovial fluid and blood from reactive arthritis. Characteristic of ankylosing spondylitis blood, it appeared, was a TCR beta motif comprising fewer than 10 highly homologous variants. The disease-linked clones had a CD8+ phenotype and low blood frequencies.

The length of the CDR3 is 15 residues. V was trimmed by 3 bases and J by 5 bases, leaving 13 bases between them. Germline loops: CDR1 MNHEY, CDR2 SMNVEV (reference sequence). Quantitative barcoded 5'-RACE was used to prepare TCR beta libraries. TCRdb analysed the 5' RACE reads with MiXCR anew, one entry per CDR3 protein. Of 750,000 to 850,000 distinct CDR3 sequences detected, 12% appear once; the ten largest clones hold approximately 0.46%. Sequenced sample: blood, either unsorted or a sorted T cell fraction (not recorded which). This TCR derives from a male donor with ankylosing spondylitis. V usage is TRBV27 and J usage is TRBJ2-2, with D maybe TRBD2 (5 bases). Written as DNA, the CDR3 is TGTGCCAGCAGTTTTAGGCTCGAGGGTACCGGGGAGCTGTTTTTT. Protein sequence: CASSFRLEGTGELFF.